The clone carrying this TCR beta chain was detected once. As yet, its antigen is unknown. The CDR3 is made up of 14 amino acids. The germline V gene has CDR1 MNHEY and CDR2 SMNVEV (reference sequence). Between the trimmed V and J ends, which lost 6 bases and 7 bases, there was a span of 19 bases. The repertoire was sequenced with immunoSEQ multiplex PCR; TCRdb's copy has only in-frame clones and lacks some. The table lists over 95,000 clones, around nine tenths of them singletons. This sample stems from a study of T cell responses to AZD1222 COVID-19 vaccine. Study-level results: It should be noted that donors were predominantly white British and more often female, and clonal diversity was possibly underestimated. Nearly half of spike-specific TCRs reportedly target unmutated variant regions.

This chain links TRBV27 with TRBJ2-7; either TRBD1 or TRBD2 may fit D (5 bases each). This clonotype was obtained from an adult in good health. The sequenced sample was peripheral blood, obtained on day 0 of AZD1222 vaccination. CDR3 loop: CASRTGTGSREQYF. DNA of the CDR3: TGTGCCAGCAGAACCGGGACCGGGTCGCGGGAGCAGTACTTC.